Sequencing of this T cell receptor (beta chain) was carried out in a study of blood T cell repertoires in COVID-19 (dated by TCRdb to 2018 to 2020). Notes on the research overall: Samples from collaborators originated in the United States, Italy and Spain and spanned both the acute and convalescent phases of COVID-19. The prospective study material was composed of cDNA or gDNA derived from T cells, B-cell-depleted T cells, or PBMCs. Deeply sampled blood TCRbeta repertoires from subjects exposed to, actively infected with, or recovered from COVID-19 were included in the dataset. The repertoires were made available in a free public database intended to serve as a resource for research on the immune response to SARS-CoV-2. Samples were obtained from the ongoing ImmuneRACE study (first 160 participants) and from about 1,300 subjects provided by 6 global collaborators. Nearly every sample came with metadata listing a de-identified subject ID, COVID-19 status, age in years and sex. Where available, HLA class I and class II types were taken from metadata supplied by the sample provider and were not determined by assay-based typing.

TCRbeta CDR3 regions were amplified from genomic DNA using the immunoSEQ Assay, a bias-controlled multiplex PCR. From the authors' description of their analysis: The number of nucleated cells in each sample was estimated by amplification of reference gene primers within the assay. To quantify the absolute abundance of each unique TCRbeta CDR3 rearrangement, sequence reads were collapsed and filtered. For each sample, productive Simpson clonality was calculated as the square root of Simpson's diversity index across productive rearrangements. Entries here come from immuneACCESS through TCRdb and include only in-frame sequences with V and J called. Some clones fail to appear in such tables; in the studies checked, an unresolved V gene covers under half of the shortfall, and the cause of the remainder is unknown. V, J and clone size were drawn from that table, and D and trimming were deduced from the DNA. In all, the sample holds under 250,000 clones, and roughly 85% of those were seen once. The ten largest clones represent more than 2% of the sample.

CDR1 and CDR2, per the germline V gene, are MNHEY and SVGAGI. Spanning cysteine to phenylalanine, the CDR3 consists of 13 amino acids. Just CDR3 DNA is preserved here, 39 bases in frame from base 1. V ends up 8 bases short and J 0 bases short, with an unmatched junction base count of 0. One collaborating source in Seattle enrolled patients during active infection and followed them longitudinally through the course of disease. Whole blood was collected in K2EDTA tubes by collaborating institutions according to the institutions' own protocols. Collaborator samples were shipped for TCRbeta analysis as frozen whole blood, isolated PBMCs, or DNA extracted from either sample type. What the study reported, not specific to this receptor: The quantity of clinical and demographic metadata differed by source and by participant and was supplied without curation.

Notes on this clone: No antigen is known for it. One base away there is no much larger clone; base qualities are not given.

This clonotype originated in a woman aged 70-85 years with COVID-19, enrolled during active disease. The chain uses TRBV6-5 and TRBJ2-2; the central 7 bases match TRBD1. The sample comprised peripheral blood. The nucleotide sequence is given as TGTGCCAGCCAGGGGGCGAACACCGGGGAGCTGTTTTTT. The translation is CASQGANTGELFF.